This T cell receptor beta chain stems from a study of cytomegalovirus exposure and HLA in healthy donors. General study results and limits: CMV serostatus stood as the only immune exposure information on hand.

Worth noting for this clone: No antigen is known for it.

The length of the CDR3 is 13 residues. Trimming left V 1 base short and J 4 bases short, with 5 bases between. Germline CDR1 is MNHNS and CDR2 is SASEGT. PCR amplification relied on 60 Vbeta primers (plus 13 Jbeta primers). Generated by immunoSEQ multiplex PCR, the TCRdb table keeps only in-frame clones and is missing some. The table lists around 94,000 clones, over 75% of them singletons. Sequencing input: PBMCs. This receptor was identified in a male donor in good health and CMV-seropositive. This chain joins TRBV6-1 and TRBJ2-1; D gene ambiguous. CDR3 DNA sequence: TGTGCCAGCAGTGAAGGGAGATACAATGAGCAGTTCTTC. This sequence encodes CASSEGRYNEQFF.